These 26 T cell receptor beta chains share one sample of origin, sequenced in a study of cytomegalovirus exposure and HLA in healthy donors. The PCR had 60 Vbeta and 13 Jbeta primers. Here immunoSEQ multiplex PCR was the method, and the copy in TCRdb shows in-frame clones only, minus some. The table records over 100,000 clones, under 85% of them present only once. The sequenced sample was PBMCs. Receptor source: a woman in her 50s in good health and CMV-seropositive.

The genes are TRBV7-2 and TRBJ2-5, with D possibly matching TRBD2 (6 bases). Between the trimmed V and J ends, which lost 1 base and 3 bases, there was a span of 12 bases. The germline CDR1 and CDR2 sequences are SGHTA and FQGNSA. This CDR3 contains 15 residues. In DNA form, the CDR3 reads TGTGCCAGCAGCTTAGGGGGTTGGAGGGAAGAGACCCAGTACTTC. Protein sequence: CASSLGGWREETQYF.

V is TRBV2 and J is TRBJ1-5, with D possibly matching TRBD1 (6 bases). CDR3 length equals 14 residues. V was cut by 6 bases and J by 1 base, with 10 bases left in between. CDR1 is SNHLY and CDR2 is FYNNEI in the germline V gene. The CDR3 DNA sequence: TGTGCCAGCAGACAGGGTCTCAGCAATCAGCCCCAGCATTTT. It yields the protein CASRQGLSNQPQHF.

This chain uses TRBV7-9 with TRBJ2-7, with D perhaps matching TRBD1 (6 bases). The germline V and J ends were trimmed by 5 bases and 1 base, with 18 bases remaining between them. Germline V gene data show CDR1 as SEHNR and CDR2 as FQNEAQ (reference sequence). This CDR3 region has 16 residues. CDR3 sequence: CASSTIGETGSYEQYF. The CDR3 DNA follows: TGTGCCAGCAGCACCATAGGGGAGACAGGATCCTACGAGCAGTACTTC.

The V and J genes are TRBV27 and TRBJ1-4; 8 bases match TRBD1. Germline V CDR1 and CDR2: MNHEY, SMNVEV (reference sequence). V lost 8 bases, J lost 8 bases, and 10 bases stayed unmatched. This CDR3 has 14 residues. The CDR3 DNA reads TGTGCCAGCGCTAGACAGGGGTTAACGGAAAAACTGTTTTTT. Translated: CASARQGLTEKLFF.

The V and J genes are TRBV7-2 and TRBJ2-3; D perhaps matches TRBD1 (5 bases). CDR1 is SGHTA and CDR2 is FQGNSA in the germline V gene. The CDR3 length is 14 residues. Trimming shortened V by 1 base and J by 6 bases, and 11 bases separated the two germline ends. The CDR3 DNA sequence: TGTGCCAGCAGCTTAGACAGGCTTCGGGATACGCAGTATTTT. Amino acid sequence: CASSLDRLRDTQYF.

The chain recombines TRBV7-8 with TRBJ1-2; D remains unclear. The CDR3 is 15 residues long. Looked up from germline, CDR1 is SGHVS and CDR2 is FQNEAQ. V lost 2 bases to trimming and J lost 2 bases, with 12 bases between them. CDR3 region: CASSLMSGANYGYTF. For the CDR3, the DNA is TGTGCCAGCAGCTTAATGTCGGGTGCCAACTATGGCTACACCTTC.

The chain combines TRBV27 with TRBJ2-7; D might be TRBD1 (6 bases). Trimming removed 6 bases from V and 2 bases from J, with 11 bases in between. From germline, CDR1 is MNHEY and CDR2 SMNVEV (reference sequence). This CDR3 spans 13 amino acids. The CDR3 protein is CASSFRGPYEQYF. The DNA of the CDR3 is TGTGCCAGCAGCTTCAGGGGACCCTACGAGCAGTACTTC.

This rearrangement joins TRBV13 to TRBJ2-6; weak D call: TRBD1 (5 bases). Germline V gene lookup returns CDR1 PRHDT and CDR2 FYEKMQ (reference sequence). This CDR3 is 15 amino acids long. Trimming removed 0 bases from V and 2 bases from J, with 5 bases in between. CDR3 amino acids: CASSLGGAGANVLTF. CDR3 nucleotide sequence: TGTGCCAGCAGCTTAGGAGGGGCTGGGGCCAACGTCCTGACTTTC.

This clone was detected only a few times. This rearrangement joins TRBV27 to TRBJ2-3; D is perhaps TRBD2 (5 bases). This CDR3 contains 14 residues. The germline V and J ends were trimmed by 2 bases and 6 bases, with 12 bases remaining between them. Germline assignment: CDR1 MNHEY and CDR2 SMNVEV (reference sequence). CDR3 coding DNA: TGTGCCAGCAGTTTAACCACCTCGGGGGATACGCAGTATTTT. Protein product: CASSLTTSGDTQYF.

The genes are TRBV5-4 and TRBJ1-2; the match to TRBD1 covers 11 bases. The junction had 3 bases not matched to a gene; V was cut back by 0 bases and J by 8 bases. This CDR3 is built from 14 residues. Germline V gene sequence: CDR1 SGHNT, CDR2 YYREEE (reference sequence). The CDR3 protein is CASSLGTGGGGYTF. The DNA of the CDR3 is TGTGCCAGCAGCTTGGGGACAGGGGGCGGAGGCTACACCTTC.

J is TRBJ2-3 and V is TRBV7-2; D is possibly TRBD2 (5 bases). The V gene's germline CDR1 is SGHTA and CDR2 FQGNSA. V lost 5 bases, J lost 4 bases, and 13 bases lay in between. This CDR3 is 14 amino acids long. This chain's CDR3 is CASSQLRLPDTQYF. Here the CDR3 DNA reads TGTGCCAGCAGCCAACTTAGACTACCAGATACGCAGTATTTT.

The J gene is TRBJ2-1, the V gene TRBV7-2; the D is unclear. Trimming took 2 bases from V and 0 from J, leaving 11 bases between them. The germline V gene has CDR1 SGHTA and CDR2 FQGNSA. There are 16 residues in the CDR3. CDR3 residues: CASSLSLQISYNEQFF. The CDR3 DNA reads TGTGCCAGCAGCTTAAGTCTTCAGATCTCCTACAATGAGCAGTTCTTC.

The CDR3 sequence: CASSIPVYNEQFF. The CDR3 DNA is TGTGCCAGTAGTATACCAGTTTACAATGAGCAGTTCTTC. The rearrangement joins TRBV19 to TRBJ2-1; D is uncertain. The V and J ends lost 2 bases and 4 bases respectively, with 6 bases between them. CDR1 and CDR2 (germline): LNHDA, SQIVND (reference sequence). The CDR3 contains 13 residues.

The V gene is TRBV7-2, the J gene TRBJ1-5; D perhaps matches TRBD1 (5 bases). V was shortened by 8 bases and J by 2 bases, with 13 bases between the two germline ends. The CDR3 is 14 amino acids. Germline V gene data show CDR1 as SGHTA and CDR2 as FQGNSA. Written as DNA, the CDR3 is TGTGCCAGCGACCCCGGGGGAGGCAATCAGCCCCAGCATTTT. Encoded protein: CASDPGGGNQPQHF.

The chain joins TRBV9 to TRBJ2-5; possibly TRBD2 for D (5 bases). Germline lookup yields CDR1 SGDLS and CDR2 YYNGEE. Trimming pared 0 bases from V and 5 bases from J, leaving 8 bases between. The CDR3 is made up of 13 amino acids. CDR3: CASSVGGWETQYF. In DNA form, the CDR3 reads TGTGCCAGCAGCGTAGGAGGGTGGGAGACCCAGTACTTC. Full variable domain (remainder filled in from reference TRBV9 and TRBJ2-5): DSGVTQTPKHLITATGQRVTLRCSPRSGDLSVYWYQQSLDQGLQFLIQYYNGEERAKGNILERFSAQQFPDLHSELNLSSLELGDSALYFCASSVGGWETQYFGPGTRLLVL.

V is TRBV13 and J is TRBJ2-5, with 9 nucleotides matching TRBD1. The J call is in doubt because the DNA end fits TRBJ2-7 better. The CDR3 covers 15 residues. Germline lookup yields CDR1 PRHDT and CDR2 FYEKMQ (reference sequence). CDR3 DNA sequence: TGTGCCAGCAGCTTCTCACAGGGGGCGCGTTACGAGCAGTACTTC. Translating gives CASSFSQGARYEQYF.

The gene calls are TRBV6-5 and TRBJ2-1, with 13 bases aligning to TRBD2. Germline assignment: CDR1 MNHEY and CDR2 SVGAGI. The V gene end was trimmed by 6 bases and the J gene end by 8 bases; junction bases not matched to a gene: 7. CDR3 length: 15 amino acids. The CDR3 reads CASSRGLAGVDEQFF. The CDR3 coding sequence is TGTGCCAGCAGCCGCGGACTAGCGGGAGTGGATGAGCAGTTCTTC.

V is TRBV29-1 and J is TRBJ1-4, with a possible D match to TRBD1 (6 bases). Trimming cost V 3 bases and J 7 bases, with 12 bases left between them. Germline assignment: CDR1 SQVTM and CDR2 ANQGSEA. There are 13 residues in the CDR3. The CDR3 reads CSVDWGGGEKLFF. DNA for the CDR3: TGCAGCGTTGATTGGGGGGGCGGTGAAAAACTGTTTTTT.

In nucleotides, the CDR3 is TGTGCCAGCAGTCTTTCACAGGGCTGGGGCTACACCTTC. Amino acids: CASSLSQGWGYTF. V gene TRBV27 combines with J gene TRBJ1-2; perhaps TRBD1 as D (6 bases). The germline V gene encodes CDR1 MNHEY and CDR2 SMNVEV (reference sequence). The CDR3 totals 13 residues. V lost 5 bases and J lost 8, with 15 bases in between.

V is TRBV29-1 and J is TRBJ2-3; a weak D match, TRBD2 (6 bases). Trimming removed 7 bases at V and 6 bases at J, with 17 bases between. This CDR3 has 13 amino acids. Germline CDR1 reads SQVTM; CDR2 reads ANQGSEA. This CDR3 reads CSALDPGVDTQYF. The CDR3 DNA is TGCAGCGCTCTGGACCCGGGGGTCGATACGCAGTATTTT.

The CDR3 DNA follows: TGTGCCACCAGCAGAGATGGTATTAGCGGGGCCGACGAGCAGTACTTC. The encoded protein is CATSRDGISGADEQYF. The chain uses TRBV15 and TRBJ2-7, with 8 bases lining up with TRBD2. The CDR3 sequence is 16 residues long. Germline CDR1 is LNHNV and CDR2 is YYDKDF (reference sequence). The V and J ends lost 0 bases and 5 bases, in that order; junction bases with no gene match: 9.

The chain couples TRBV10-2 to TRBJ2-2, with a tentative D call TRBD2 (6 bases). The germline V gene encodes CDR1 WSHSY and CDR2 SAAADI. This CDR3 is built from 16 residues. The V end was cut by 11 bases, the J end by 0 bases, with 19 bases between. The CDR3 here is CAAAAPAGSNTGELFF. In nucleotides, the CDR3 is TGCGCCGCCGCGGCGCCCGCGGGGTCGAACACCGGGGAGCTGTTTTTT.

The chain carries TRBV7-9 and TRBJ1-2; D not resolved. The germline gives CDR1 SEHNR, CDR2 FQNEAQ (reference sequence). This CDR3 comprises 14 residues. Deletions cut 1 base from V and 4 bases from J, with 10 bases between. The CDR3 DNA is TGTGCCAGCAGCTTAGGAGGCGGGTTCTATGGCTACACCTTC. It yields the protein CASSLGGGFYGYTF.

The chain combines TRBV4-2 with TRBJ2-4; 10 nucleotides line up with TRBD2. With 0 bases clipped from V and 7 bases from J, the junction kept 6 bases outside the gene matches. Germline V gives CDR1 LGHNA, CDR2 YNFKEQ. CDR3 length equals 16 residues. CDR3 nucleotide sequence: TGTGCCAGCAGCCAAGAGGGTAGCGGGGGGCGGAACATTCAGTACTTC. This translates into CASSQEGSGGRNIQYF.

The chain links TRBV7-9 to TRBJ1-2; D unclear. Germline values: CDR1 SEHNR, CDR2 FQNEAQ (reference sequence). The V and J ends lost 5 bases and 5 bases respectively, with 12 bases between them. CDR3 length equals 13 residues. Written as DNA, the CDR3 is TGTGCCAGCAGCCAGGACGGGAGTTATGGCTACACCTTC. Translating it yields CASSQDGSYGYTF.

This clone was seen only a few times. The V gene is TRBV7-9, the J gene TRBJ2-1, with D tentatively TRBD2 (6 bases). The CDR3 totals 13 residues. Germline CDR1 reads SEHNR; CDR2 reads FQNEAQ (reference sequence). V was shortened by 8 bases and J by 5 bases, with 13 bases between the two germline ends. Here the CDR3 reads CASPTPGDNEQFF. Written as DNA, the CDR3 is TGTGCCAGCCCTACCCCGGGGGACAATGAGCAGTTCTTC.